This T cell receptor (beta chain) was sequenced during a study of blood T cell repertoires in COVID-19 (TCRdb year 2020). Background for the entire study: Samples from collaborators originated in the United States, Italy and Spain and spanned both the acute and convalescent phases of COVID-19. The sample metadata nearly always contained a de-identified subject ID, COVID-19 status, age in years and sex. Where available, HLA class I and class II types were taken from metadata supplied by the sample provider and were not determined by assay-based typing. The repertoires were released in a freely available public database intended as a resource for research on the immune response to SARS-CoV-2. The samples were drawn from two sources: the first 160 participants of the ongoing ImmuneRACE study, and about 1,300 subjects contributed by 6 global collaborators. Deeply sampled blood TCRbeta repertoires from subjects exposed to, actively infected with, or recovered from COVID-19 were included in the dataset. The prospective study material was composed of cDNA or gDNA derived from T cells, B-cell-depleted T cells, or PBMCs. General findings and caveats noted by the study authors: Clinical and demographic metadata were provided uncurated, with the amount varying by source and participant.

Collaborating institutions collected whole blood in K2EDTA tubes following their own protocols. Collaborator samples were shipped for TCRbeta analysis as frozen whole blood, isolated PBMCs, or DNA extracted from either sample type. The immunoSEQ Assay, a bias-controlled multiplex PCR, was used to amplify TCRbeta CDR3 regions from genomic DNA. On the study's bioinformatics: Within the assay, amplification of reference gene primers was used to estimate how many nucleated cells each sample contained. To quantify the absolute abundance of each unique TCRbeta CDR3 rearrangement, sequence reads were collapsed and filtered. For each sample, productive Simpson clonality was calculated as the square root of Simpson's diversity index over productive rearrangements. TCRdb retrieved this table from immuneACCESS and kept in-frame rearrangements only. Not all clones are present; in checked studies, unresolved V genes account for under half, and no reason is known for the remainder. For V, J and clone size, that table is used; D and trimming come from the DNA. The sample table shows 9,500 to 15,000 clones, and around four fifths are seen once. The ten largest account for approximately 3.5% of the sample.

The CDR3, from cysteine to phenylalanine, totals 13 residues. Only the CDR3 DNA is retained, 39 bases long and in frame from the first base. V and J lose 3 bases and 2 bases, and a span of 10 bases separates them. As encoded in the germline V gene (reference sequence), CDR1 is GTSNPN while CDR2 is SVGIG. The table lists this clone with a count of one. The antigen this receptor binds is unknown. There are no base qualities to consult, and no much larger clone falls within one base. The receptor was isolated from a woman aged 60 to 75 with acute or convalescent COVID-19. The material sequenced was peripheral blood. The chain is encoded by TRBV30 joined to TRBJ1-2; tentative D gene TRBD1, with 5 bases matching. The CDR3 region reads CAWRWGKNYGYTF. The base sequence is TGTGCCTGGAGGTGGGGCAAAAACTATGGCTACACCTTC.